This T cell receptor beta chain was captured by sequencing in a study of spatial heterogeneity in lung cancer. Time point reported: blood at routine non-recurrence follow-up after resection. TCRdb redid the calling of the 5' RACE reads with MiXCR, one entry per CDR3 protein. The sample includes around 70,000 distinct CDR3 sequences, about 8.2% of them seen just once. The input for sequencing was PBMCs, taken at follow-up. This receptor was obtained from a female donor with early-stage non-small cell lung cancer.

For the CDR3, the DNA is TGTGCCACCAGTGCGAGAAACACCGGGGAGCTGTTTTTT. It specifies CATSARNTGELFF. V usage is TRBV24-1 and J usage is TRBJ2-2; D is uncertain. The CDR3 contains 13 residues. From germline, CDR1 is KGHDR and CDR2 SFDVKD. V lost 5 bases, J lost 2 bases, and 5 bases lay in between.